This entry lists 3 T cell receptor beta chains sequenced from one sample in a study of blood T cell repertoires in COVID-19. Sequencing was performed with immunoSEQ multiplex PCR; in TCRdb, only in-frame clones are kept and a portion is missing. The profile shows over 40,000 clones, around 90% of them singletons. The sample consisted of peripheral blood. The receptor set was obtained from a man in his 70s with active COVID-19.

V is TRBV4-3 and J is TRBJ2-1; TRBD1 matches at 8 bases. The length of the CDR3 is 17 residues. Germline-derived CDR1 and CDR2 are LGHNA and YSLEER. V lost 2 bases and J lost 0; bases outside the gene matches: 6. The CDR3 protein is CASSQTTGANSYNEQFF. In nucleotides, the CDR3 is TGCGCCAGCAGCCAAACGACAGGGGCAAACTCCTACAATGAGCAGTTCTTC.

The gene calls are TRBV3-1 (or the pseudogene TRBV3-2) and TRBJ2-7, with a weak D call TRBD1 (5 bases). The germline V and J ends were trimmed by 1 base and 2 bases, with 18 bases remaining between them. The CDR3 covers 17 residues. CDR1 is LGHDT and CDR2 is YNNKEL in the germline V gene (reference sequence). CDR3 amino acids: CASSQALPTVTAYEQYF. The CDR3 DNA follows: TGTGCCAGCAGCCAAGCCCTTCCGACAGTGACAGCCTACGAGCAGTACTTC.

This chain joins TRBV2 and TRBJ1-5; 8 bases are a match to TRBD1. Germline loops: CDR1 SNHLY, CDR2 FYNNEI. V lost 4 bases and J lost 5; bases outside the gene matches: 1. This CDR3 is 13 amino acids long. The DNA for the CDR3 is TGTGCCAGCAGTGGACAGGGGTATCAGCCCCAGCATTTT. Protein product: CASSGQGYQPQHF.